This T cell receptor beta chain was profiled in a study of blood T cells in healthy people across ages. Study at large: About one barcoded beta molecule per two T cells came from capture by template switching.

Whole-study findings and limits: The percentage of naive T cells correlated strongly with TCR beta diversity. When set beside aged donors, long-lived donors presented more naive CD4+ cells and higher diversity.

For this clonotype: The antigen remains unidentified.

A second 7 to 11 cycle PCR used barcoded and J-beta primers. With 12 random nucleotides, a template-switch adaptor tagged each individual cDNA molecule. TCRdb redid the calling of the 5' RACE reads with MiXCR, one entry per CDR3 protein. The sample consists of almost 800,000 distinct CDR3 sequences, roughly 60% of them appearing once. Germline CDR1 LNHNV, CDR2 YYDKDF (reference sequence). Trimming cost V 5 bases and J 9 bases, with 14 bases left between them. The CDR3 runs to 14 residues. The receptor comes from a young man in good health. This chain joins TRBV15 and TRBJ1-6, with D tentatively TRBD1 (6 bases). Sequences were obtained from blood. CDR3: CATSGGQTGSPLHF. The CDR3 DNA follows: TGTGCCACCAGCGGAGGACAGACGGGTTCACCCCTCCACTTT. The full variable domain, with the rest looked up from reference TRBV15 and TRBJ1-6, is DAMVIQNPRYQVTQFGKPVTLSCSQTLNHNVMYWYQQKSSQAPKLLFHYYDKDFNNEADTPDNFQSRRPNTSFCFLDIRSPGLGDTAMYLCATSGGQTGSPLHFGNGTRLTVT.